This TCR beta chain is from a study of blood T cell repertoires in COVID-19 (dated by TCRdb to between 2020 and 2021). Concerning the study at large: Samples from collaborators originated in the United States, Italy and Spain and spanned both the acute and convalescent phases of COVID-19. The material from the prospective study consisted of cDNA or gDNA derived from T cells, B-cell-depleted T cells, or PBMCs. The dataset comprised deeply sampled blood TCRbeta repertoires from subjects exposed to, actively infected with, or recovered from COVID-19. The repertoires were made available in a free public database intended to serve as a resource for research on the immune response to SARS-CoV-2. The samples were drawn from the first 160 participants of the ongoing ImmuneRACE study and from 950 to 1,500 subjects provided by 6 global collaborators. The sample metadata nearly always contained a de-identified subject ID, COVID-19 status, age in years and sex. Where available, HLA class I and class II types were obtained from metadata supplied by the sample provider rather than from assay-based typing. Beyond this particular receptor, the publication reports: The amount of clinical and demographic metadata varied by source and participant and was provided uncurated.

Collaborating institutions collected whole blood in K2EDTA tubes following their own protocols. For TCRbeta analysis, collaborators shipped samples as frozen whole blood, isolated PBMCs, or DNA extracted from either of those sample types. A remark on this clone: Its antigen specificity is not known. Per-base qualities were not stored, and no clone one base away is much larger.

The CDR3 runs 13 amino acids, cysteine and phenylalanine included. Only the CDR3 portion is preserved as DNA: 39 bases, with reading frame beginning at the first base. CDR1 and CDR2, per the germline V gene (reference sequence), are LNHDA and SQIVND. Compared with germline, V lacks 6 bases and J lacks 9 bases; bases without a gene match: 4. TCRbeta CDR3 regions were amplified from genomic DNA using the immunoSEQ Assay, a bias-controlled multiplex PCR. The study's own analysis went as follows. The number of nucleated cells in each sample was estimated by amplification of reference gene primers within the assay. Sequence reads were collapsed and filtered to measure the absolute abundance of every unique TCRbeta CDR3 rearrangement. For each sample, productive Simpson clonality was calculated by taking the square root of Simpson's diversity index across productive rearrangements. The clones in this table, taken by TCRdb from immuneACCESS, are in-frame only. Not every clone is retained; where verified, under half of the shortfall comes from an unresolved V gene, and the cause of the rest is unknown. That table furnishes V, J and clone size, whereas the DNA furnished D and trimming. This sample gives about 75,000 clones in total; 85% to 90% of them show up just once. The top ten constitute around 2.6% of the sample.

The receptor was isolated from a human donor in a cohort sampled during active COVID-19. Sample: peripheral blood. The V gene is TRBV19 and the J gene is TRBJ2-3; 12 middle bases align to TRBD1. The bases read TGTGCCAGTAGATCGGGGACAGGGGGCACGCAGTATTTT. Its amino acids are CASRSGTGGTQYF.